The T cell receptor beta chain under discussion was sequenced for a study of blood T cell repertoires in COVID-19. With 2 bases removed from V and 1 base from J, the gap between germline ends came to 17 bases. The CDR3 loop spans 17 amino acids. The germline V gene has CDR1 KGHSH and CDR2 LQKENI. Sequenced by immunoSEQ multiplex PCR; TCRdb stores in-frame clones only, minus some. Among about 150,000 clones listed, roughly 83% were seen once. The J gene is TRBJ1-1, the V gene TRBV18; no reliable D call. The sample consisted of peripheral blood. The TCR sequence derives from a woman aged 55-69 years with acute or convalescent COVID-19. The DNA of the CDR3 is TGTGCCAGCTCACCAATCCAGGTACAGATCGAGAACACTGAAGCTTTCTTT. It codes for CASSPIQVQIENTEAFF.